The source of this TCR beta chain is a study of CD8 T cells in Susac syndrome. CDR3 length equals 13 residues. Germline V lookup: CDR1 LGHDT, CDR2 YNNKEL (reference sequence). Trimming took 2 bases from V and 8 from J, leaving 12 bases between them. Sequencing of TCR beta was undertaken in CD8+ and CD4+ T cells derived from blood. Healthy donors constituted the controls, which were matched for age and sex. With random hexamers, reverse transcription was performed on roughly 0.5 to 1 ug of RNA. Amplification of TCR beta CDR3 spanned 54 Vbeta and 13 Jbeta via immunoSEQ multiplex PCR. A single record per CDR3 protein comes from TCRdb applying MiXCR to the immunoSEQ multiplex PCR reads. The sample holds 150,000 to 200,000 distinct CDR3 sequences, about 94% seen once.

The source is a human donor in good health. This chain joins TRBV3-1 and TRBJ1-1; a weak D match, TRBD1 (5 bases). The material sequenced was CD4+ T cells from PBMCs. The CDR3 bases are TGTGCCAGCAGCCAATCGGGGGAGGAAGAAGCTTTCTTT. This gives the protein CASSQSGEEEAFF.